Presented here are 3 T cell receptor beta chains from one specimen sequenced in a study of CD8+CD57+ T cells in acquired aplastic anemia listed by TCRdb under 2018. TCRdb lists the instrument as Illumina HiSeq 2000. Genomic DNA served as template for TCR beta VDJ combination and CDR3 sequence profiling. TCRdb trimmed public reads at Q25 via fastp, called clones via MiXCR and kept in-frame beta chains. Rows with one shared CDR3 protein collapse into an entry with the most common genes and DNA. This sample has 250,000 to 350,000 distinct CDR3 sequences in its table, and about 50% of those were observed once. The ten largest clones add up to 1.3% of the sample. Flow cytometry had shown CD8+CD57+ cell expansion in the patients selected for sequencing. Sequences were obtained from sorted CD4+, CD8+, or CD8+CD57+ T cells (not recorded which) from PBMCs. These receptor sequences come from a human donor with aplastic anemia.

V and J are TRBV29-1 and TRBJ1-2, with 9 bases matching TRBD1. Per the germline V gene, CDR1 is SQVTM and CDR2 is ANQGSEA. This CDR3 contains 13 residues. V was pared by 1 base and J by 5 bases, with 2 bases of the junction left unmatched. This CDR3 reads CSVEGGQGYGYTF. The CDR3, as DNA: TGCAGCGTTGAAGGGGGACAGGGATATGGCTACACCTTC.

Concerning this clonotype itself: A much larger clone lies a single base off, so this may be a read error. The chain carries TRBV19 and TRBJ1-2; maybe TRBD1 (6 bases). CDR1 and CDR2 (germline): LNHDA, SQIVND (reference sequence). The CDR3 has 13 amino acids. The CDR3: CASSIAGVGGYIF. CDR3 DNA: TGTGCCAGTAGTATTGCGGGTGTCGGGGGCTACATCTTC.

This clonotype was counted ten times or more. The V call is TRBV20-1, the J call TRBJ1-2, with 7 nucleotides matching TRBD1. Per the germline V gene, CDR1 is DFQATT and CDR2 is SNEGSKA (reference sequence). Trimming removed 6 bases from V and 4 bases from J; junction bases left unmatched: 11. The CDR3 sequence is 14 residues long. The CDR3 reads CSATRQGKGYGYTF. CDR3 bases: TGCAGTGCCACCAGACAGGGCAAAGGCTATGGCTACACCTTC.